This record covers a single T cell receptor beta chain. Germline V gene sequence: CDR1 LGHNA, CDR2 YSLEER. The CDR3 covers 13 residues. The V gene lost 4 bases and the J gene lost 3 bases, with 10 bases spanning the gap. These data originate in a study of blood T cell repertoires in COVID-19. Measured with immunoSEQ multiplex PCR; TCRdb has only the in-frame clones, and not every one. The data hold roughly 380,000 clones, with around 89% observed a single time. V gene TRBV4-3 combines with J gene TRBJ2-7; perhaps TRBD1 as D (6 bases). This clonotype originated in a woman in her thirties or forties with COVID-19, enrolled during active disease. Sequenced: peripheral blood. For the CDR3, the DNA is TGCGCCAGCAGCCCGGGACACAACTACGAGCAGTACTTC. This encodes CASSPGHNYEQYF.